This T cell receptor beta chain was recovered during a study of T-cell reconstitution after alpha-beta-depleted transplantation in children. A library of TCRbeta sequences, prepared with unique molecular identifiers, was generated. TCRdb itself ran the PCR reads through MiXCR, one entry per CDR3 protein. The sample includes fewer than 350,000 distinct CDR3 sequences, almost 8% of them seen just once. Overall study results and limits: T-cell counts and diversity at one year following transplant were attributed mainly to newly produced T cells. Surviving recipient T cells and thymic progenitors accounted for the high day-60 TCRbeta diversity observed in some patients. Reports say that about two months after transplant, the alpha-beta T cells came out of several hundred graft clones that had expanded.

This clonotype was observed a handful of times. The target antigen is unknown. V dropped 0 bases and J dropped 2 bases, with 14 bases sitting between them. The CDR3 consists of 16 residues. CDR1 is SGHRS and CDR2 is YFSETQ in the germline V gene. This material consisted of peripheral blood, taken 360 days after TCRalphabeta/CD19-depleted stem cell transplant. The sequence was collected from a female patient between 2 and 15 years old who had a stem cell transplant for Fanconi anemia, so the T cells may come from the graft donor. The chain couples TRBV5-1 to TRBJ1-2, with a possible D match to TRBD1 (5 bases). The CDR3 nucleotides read TGCGCCAGCAGCTTGGTTCGGGACTCCTCCAACTATGGCTACACCTTC. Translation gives CASSLVRDSSNYGYTF.